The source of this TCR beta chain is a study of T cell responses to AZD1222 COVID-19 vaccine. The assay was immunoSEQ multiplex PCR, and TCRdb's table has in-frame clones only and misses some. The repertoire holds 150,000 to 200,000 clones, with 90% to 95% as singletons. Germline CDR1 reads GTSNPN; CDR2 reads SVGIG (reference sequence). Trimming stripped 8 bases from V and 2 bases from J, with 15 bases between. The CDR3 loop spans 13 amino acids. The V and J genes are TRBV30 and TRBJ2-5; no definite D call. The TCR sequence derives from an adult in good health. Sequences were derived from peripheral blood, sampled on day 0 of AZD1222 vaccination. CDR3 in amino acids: CAGRWRGQETQYF. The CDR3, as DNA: TGTGCCGGTAGATGGCGCGGACAAGAGACCCAGTACTTC.